The rows below give T cell receptor beta chains drawn from one sample of a study of T-cell memory formation after mild COVID-19. One entry per CDR3 protein, called by TCRdb with MiXCR from the 5' RACE reads. The sample records roughly 340,000 distinct CDR3 sequences, 15% to 20% being singletons. Sequenced: PBMCs or a T cell subset sorted from them (not recorded which). The receptors were gathered from a man aged 18 to 35 who had mild COVID-19 (a few samples of this study predate the infection). Cell type and time point are not known. The CDR3 runs from the conserved cysteine through the conserved F or W. Each record gives: J gene, clone size, D gene, V gene, CDR3 length, CDR3 protein, CDR3 DNA. The D gene is left open where the match is weak. Size is stated for part of the rows, as once, few or many counts, or as a class when the clone is expanded.

j_gene: TRBJ1-6
abundance: few
d_gene: TRBD1
v_gene: TRBV12-3/TRBV12-4
len: 15
CDR3aa: CASSLAQGGNSPLHF
CDR3nt: TGTGCCAGCAGTTTAGCGCAAGGGGGCAATTCACCCCTCCACTTT

j_gene: TRBJ2-2
abundance: few
d_gene: .
v_gene: TRBV10-1
len: 14
CDR3aa: CASSGQPNTGELFF
CDR3nt: TGCGCCAGCAGTGGGCAGCCGAACACCGGGGAGCTGTTTTTT

j_gene: TRBJ2-5
abundance: .
d_gene: .
v_gene: TRBV7-9
len: 13
CDR3aa: CASSDTSQETQYF
CDR3nt: TGTGCCAGCAGCGATACAAGTCAAGAGACCCAGTACTTC

j_gene: TRBJ2-1
abundance: many
d_gene: TRBD2
v_gene: TRBV7-9
len: 17
CDR3aa: CASSSIDGEGRGNEQFF
CDR3nt: TGTGCCAGCAGCTCAATCGACGGGGAGGGTCGGGGCAATGAGCAGTTCTTC

j_gene: TRBJ2-7
abundance: many
d_gene: .
v_gene: TRBV3-1
len: 11
CDR3aa: CASSRNYEQYF
CDR3nt: TGTGCCAGCAGTCGAAACTACGAGCAGTACTTC

j_gene: TRBJ1-1
abundance: .
d_gene: .
v_gene: TRBV5-4
len: 15
CDR3aa: CASSWGAPEITEAFF
CDR3nt: TGTGCCAGCAGCTGGGGGGCCCCTGAGATCACTGAAGCTTTCTTT

j_gene: TRBJ2-3
abundance: .
d_gene: .
v_gene: TRBV28
len: 15
CDR3aa: CASSLEGGLRGTQYF
CDR3nt: TGTGCCAGCAGTCTCGAGGGCGGGTTGAGAGGTACGCAGTATTTT

j_gene: TRBJ2-5
abundance: few
d_gene: .
v_gene: TRBV7-2
len: 13
CDR3aa: CASSVPSTETQYF
CDR3nt: TGTGCCAGCAGCGTACCTAGCACAGAGACCCAGTACTTC

j_gene: TRBJ1-5
abundance: .
d_gene: .
v_gene: TRBV4-1
len: 18
CDR3aa: CASSPLLQGIRGNQPQHF
CDR3nt: TGCGCCAGCAGCCCTTTGTTACAGGGAATCAGGGGCAATCAGCCCCAGCATTTT

j_gene: TRBJ2-7
abundance: .
d_gene: TRBD1
v_gene: TRBV5-4
len: 15
CDR3aa: CASSSIGQGVVEQYF
CDR3nt: TGTGCCAGCAGCTCTATAGGACAGGGGGTCGTCGAGCAGTACTTC

j_gene: TRBJ1-4
abundance: few
d_gene: .
v_gene: TRBV20-1
len: 14
CDR3aa: CSARVPGMDEKLFF
CDR3nt: TGCAGTGCTAGAGTGCCGGGGATGGATGAAAAACTGTTTTTT

j_gene: TRBJ2-1
abundance: few
d_gene: .
v_gene: TRBV10-3
len: 14
CDR3aa: CAISVLGDGGEQFF
CDR3nt: TGTGCCATCAGTGTTTTGGGGGATGGTGGTGAGCAGTTCTTC

j_gene: TRBJ2-5
abundance: few
d_gene: TRBD1
v_gene: TRBV25-1
len: 15
CDR3aa: CASRIGTGGSETQYF
CDR3nt: TGTGCCAGCAGGATCGGGACAGGGGGTTCGGAGACCCAGTACTTC

j_gene: TRBJ1-1
abundance: few
d_gene: .
v_gene: TRBV7-2
len: 15
CDR3aa: CASSLGSRMNTEAFF
CDR3nt: TGTGCCAGCAGCTTAGGGTCCAGGATGAACACTGAAGCTTTCTTT

j_gene: TRBJ2-1
abundance: few
d_gene: .
v_gene: TRBV4-3
len: 15
CDR3aa: CASGEGTSSYNEQFF
CDR3nt: TGCGCCAGCGGAGAGGGGACGAGCTCCTACAATGAGCAGTTCTTC

j_gene: TRBJ2-5
abundance: .
d_gene: .
v_gene: TRBV29-1
len: 14
CDR3aa: CSGTPASRQETQYF
CDR3nt: TGCAGCGGGACACCTGCGAGCAGGCAAGAGACCCAGTACTTC

j_gene: TRBJ2-1
abundance: few
d_gene: .
v_gene: TRBV18
len: 12
CDR3aa: CASSPRGGGQFF
CDR3nt: TGTGCCAGCTCACCACGGGGCGGTGGTCAGTTCTTC

j_gene: TRBJ2-3
abundance: .
d_gene: .
v_gene: TRBV7-8
len: 15
CDR3aa: CASSFVGTSTDTQYF
CDR3nt: TGTGCCAGCAGCTTCGTAGGGACTAGCACAGATACGCAGTATTTT

j_gene: TRBJ1-5
abundance: few
d_gene: TRBD1
v_gene: TRBV11-2
len: 16
CDR3aa: CASSLGQGALGQPQHF
CDR3nt: TGTGCCAGCAGCTTGGGACAGGGGGCACTGGGACAGCCCCAGCATTTT

j_gene: TRBJ2-6
abundance: many
d_gene: .
v_gene: TRBV5-5
len: 17
CDR3aa: CASSLVGSLHGANVLTF
CDR3nt: TGTGCCAGCAGCTTGGTCGGTTCCCTACACGGGGCCAACGTCCTGACTTTC

j_gene: TRBJ2-5
abundance: .
d_gene: TRBD1
v_gene: TRBV19
len: 14
CDR3aa: CASSITGQEETQYF
CDR3nt: TGTGCCAGTAGTATAACGGGACAGGAAGAGACCCAGTACTTC

j_gene: TRBJ2-1
abundance: many
d_gene: .
v_gene: TRBV29-1
len: 13
CDR3aa: CSVDRTAYNEQFF
CDR3nt: TGCAGCGTTGACCGGACAGCATACAATGAGCAGTTCTTC

j_gene: TRBJ2-1
abundance: many
d_gene: TRBD1
v_gene: TRBV20-1
len: 11
CDR3aa: CSGQGASEQFF
CDR3nt: TGCAGTGGGCAGGGGGCGTCTGAGCAGTTCTTC

j_gene: TRBJ2-7
abundance: .
d_gene: TRBD1
v_gene: TRBV12-3/TRBV12-4
len: 14
CDR3aa: CASSSTGTGDEQYF
CDR3nt: TGTGCCAGCAGTTCCACAGGGACAGGGGACGAGCAGTACTTC

j_gene: TRBJ2-3
abundance: .
d_gene: .
v_gene: TRBV5-1
len: 13
CDR3aa: CASSFGGGEMQYF
CDR3nt: TGCGCCAGCAGCTTCGGCGGAGGGGAGATGCAGTATTTT

j_gene: TRBJ1-5
abundance: few
d_gene: .
v_gene: TRBV10-3
len: 15
CDR3aa: CAISEGWVRNQPQHF
CDR3nt: TGTGCCATCAGTGAGGGCTGGGTCAGAAATCAGCCCCAGCATTTT

j_gene: TRBJ2-1
abundance: many
d_gene: .
v_gene: TRBV7-2
len: 16
CDR3aa: CASSRGTGTVYNEQFF
CDR3nt: TGTGCCAGCAGTAGAGGAACCGGGACTGTTTACAATGAGCAGTTCTTC

j_gene: TRBJ2-5
abundance: few
d_gene: .
v_gene: TRBV28
len: 15
CDR3aa: CASRDPGGGRETQYF
CDR3nt: TGTGCCAGCAGGGACCCAGGGGGCGGGAGAGAGACCCAGTACTTC

j_gene: TRBJ1-5
abundance: few
d_gene: TRBD1
v_gene: TRBV6-2/TRBV6-3
len: 13
CDR3aa: CASIASGGQPQHF
CDR3nt: TGTGCCAGCATCGCCTCAGGGGGCCAGCCCCAGCATTTT

j_gene: TRBJ2-1
abundance: many
d_gene: TRBD2
v_gene: TRBV11-2
len: 15
CDR3aa: CASSEIAGGLVGQFF
CDR3nt: TGTGCCAGCAGCGAGATAGCGGGGGGGCTAGTTGGGCAGTTCTTC

j_gene: TRBJ1-6
abundance: .
d_gene: .
v_gene: TRBV7-8
len: 12
CDR3aa: CASSSSWGPLHF
CDR3nt: TGTGCCAGCAGCTCCTCCTGGGGACCCCTCCACTTT

j_gene: TRBJ1-1
abundance: .
d_gene: .
v_gene: TRBV9
len: 12
CDR3aa: CASSSWDTEAFF
CDR3nt: TGTGCCAGCTCATCGTGGGACACTGAAGCTTTCTTT

j_gene: TRBJ2-1
abundance: few
d_gene: .
v_gene: TRBV9
len: 13
CDR3aa: CASSVGTNNEQFF
CDR3nt: TGTGCCAGCAGCGTAGGGACCAACAATGAGCAGTTCTTC

j_gene: TRBJ2-3
abundance: many
d_gene: TRBD2
v_gene: TRBV24-1
len: 18
CDR3aa: CATSAGKLAGGVTDTQYF
CDR3nt: TGTGCCACCAGTGCCGGGAAACTAGCGGGGGGCGTCACAGATACGCAGTATTTT

j_gene: TRBJ2-2
abundance: .
d_gene: .
v_gene: TRBV7-2
len: 15
CDR3aa: CASSLIGQTSGELFF
CDR3nt: TGTGCCAGCAGCTTAATCGGTCAAACTTCCGGGGAGCTGTTTTTT

j_gene: TRBJ2-5
abundance: many
d_gene: .
v_gene: TRBV20-1
len: 14
CDR3aa: CSAPMTGRPETQYF
CDR3nt: TGCAGTGCTCCTATGACAGGGAGGCCAGAGACCCAGTACTTC

j_gene: TRBJ1-2
abundance: many
d_gene: .
v_gene: TRBV4-1
len: 15
CDR3aa: CASSQEQEWAYGYTF
CDR3nt: TGCGCCAGCAGCCAAGAACAGGAGTGGGCGTATGGCTACACCTTC

j_gene: TRBJ1-1
abundance: .
d_gene: TRBD1
v_gene: TRBV6-2/TRBV6-3
len: 16
CDR3aa: CARTGASAEMNTEAFF
CDR3nt: TGTGCCCGTACAGGGGCCTCGGCCGAAATGAACACTGAAGCTTTCTTT

j_gene: TRBJ2-7
abundance: few
d_gene: .
v_gene: TRBV12-3/TRBV12-4
len: 11
CDR3aa: CASTKGGGVAF
CDR3nt: TGTGCCAGCACCAAGGGTGGGGGTGTTGCCTTC

j_gene: TRBJ1-1
abundance: once
d_gene: .
v_gene: TRBV29-1
len: 12
CDR3aa: CSVRALNTEAFF
CDR3nt: TGCAGCGTTCGGGCCTTGAACACTGAAGCTTTCTTT

j_gene: TRBJ2-2
abundance: .
d_gene: .
v_gene: TRBV6-6
len: 15
CDR3aa: CASNEQGPDTGELFF
CDR3nt: TGTGCCAGCAACGAACAGGGTCCGGACACCGGGGAGCTGTTTTTT

j_gene: TRBJ1-2
abundance: few
d_gene: .
v_gene: TRBV7-2
len: 15
CDR3aa: CASSPLVLANYGYTF
CDR3nt: TGTGCCAGCAGCCCCCTGGTGCTAGCTAACTATGGCTACACCTTC

j_gene: TRBJ2-7
abundance: many
d_gene: .
v_gene: TRBV18
len: 13
CDR3aa: CASSRPTSGAQYF
CDR3nt: TGTGCCAGCTCACGACCGACTAGTGGGGCGCAGTACTTC

j_gene: TRBJ2-5
abundance: few
d_gene: TRBD2
v_gene: TRBV11-2
len: 17
CDR3aa: CASSRAPGTSGEETQYF
CDR3nt: TGTGCCAGCAGCCGCGCCCCCGGGACTAGCGGGGAAGAGACCCAGTACTTC

j_gene: TRBJ1-4
abundance: few
d_gene: .
v_gene: TRBV7-2
len: 15
CDR3aa: CASSEGRWQGEKLFF
CDR3nt: TGTGCCAGCAGCGAAGGACGGTGGCAAGGAGAAAAACTGTTTTTT

j_gene: TRBJ2-3
abundance: many
d_gene: .
v_gene: TRBV5-1
len: 17
CDR3aa: CASSLRRDRHPSDTQYF
CDR3nt: TGCGCCAGCAGCTTGCGAAGGGACCGCCACCCGTCGGATACGCAGTATTTT

j_gene: TRBJ1-1
abundance: many
d_gene: .
v_gene: TRBV7-2
len: 15
CDR3aa: CASSLIGGPGTEAFF
CDR3nt: TGTGCCAGCAGCCTGATTGGGGGCCCGGGCACTGAAGCTTTCTTT

j_gene: TRBJ1-5
abundance: few
d_gene: TRBD1
v_gene: TRBV5-1
len: 15
CDR3aa: CASSSTGALNQPQHF
CDR3nt: TGCGCCAGCAGCTCCACAGGGGCTCTCAATCAGCCCCAGCATTTT

j_gene: TRBJ2-1
abundance: many
d_gene: TRBD2
v_gene: TRBV5-1
len: 15
CDR3aa: CASSFLAGDYNEQFF
CDR3nt: TGCGCCAGCAGCTTTCTAGCGGGGGACTACAATGAGCAGTTCTTC